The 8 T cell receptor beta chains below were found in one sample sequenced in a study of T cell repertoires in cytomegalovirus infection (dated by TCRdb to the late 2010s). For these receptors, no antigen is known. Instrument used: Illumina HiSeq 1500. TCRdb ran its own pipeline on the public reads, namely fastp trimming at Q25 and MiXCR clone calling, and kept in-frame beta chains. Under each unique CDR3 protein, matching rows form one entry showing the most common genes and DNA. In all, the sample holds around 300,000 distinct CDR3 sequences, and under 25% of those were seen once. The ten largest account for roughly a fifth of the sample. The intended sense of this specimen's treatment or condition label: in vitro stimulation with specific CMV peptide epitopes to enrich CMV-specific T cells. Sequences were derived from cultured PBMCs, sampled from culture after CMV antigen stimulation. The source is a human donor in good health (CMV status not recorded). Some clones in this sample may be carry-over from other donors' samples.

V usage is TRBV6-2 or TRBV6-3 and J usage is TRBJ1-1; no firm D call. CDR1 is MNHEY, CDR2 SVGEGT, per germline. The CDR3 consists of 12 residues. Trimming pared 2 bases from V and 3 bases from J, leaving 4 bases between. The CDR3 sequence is CASSYPDTEAFF. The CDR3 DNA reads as TGTGCCAGCAGTTACCCGGACACTGAAGCTTTCTTT.

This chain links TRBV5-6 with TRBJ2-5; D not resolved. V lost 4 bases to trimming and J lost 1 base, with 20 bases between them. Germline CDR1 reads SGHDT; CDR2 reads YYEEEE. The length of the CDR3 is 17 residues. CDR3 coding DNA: TGTGCCAGCAGCCCCACCGGTCCGGCAATCAGCCAAGAGACCCAGTACTTC. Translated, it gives CASSPTGPAISQETQYF.

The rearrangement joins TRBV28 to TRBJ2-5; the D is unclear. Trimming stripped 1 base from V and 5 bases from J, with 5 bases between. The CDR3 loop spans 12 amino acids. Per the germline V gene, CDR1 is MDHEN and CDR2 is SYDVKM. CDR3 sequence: CASSLFWETQYF. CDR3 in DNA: TGTGCCAGCAGTTTATTCTGGGAGACCCAGTACTTC.

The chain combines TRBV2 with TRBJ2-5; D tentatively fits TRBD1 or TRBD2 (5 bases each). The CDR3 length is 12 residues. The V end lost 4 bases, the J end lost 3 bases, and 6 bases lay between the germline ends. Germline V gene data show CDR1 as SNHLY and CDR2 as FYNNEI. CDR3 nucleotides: TGTGCCAGCAGTGTGGGGGAAGAGACCCAGTACTTC. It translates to CASSVGEETQYF.

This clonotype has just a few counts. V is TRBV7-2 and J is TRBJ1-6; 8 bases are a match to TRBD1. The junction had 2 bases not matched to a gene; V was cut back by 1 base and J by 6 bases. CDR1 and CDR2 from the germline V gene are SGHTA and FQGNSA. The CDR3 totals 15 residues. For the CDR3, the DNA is TGTGCCAGCAGCTTAGTGACAGGGGTTAATTCACCCCTCCACTTT. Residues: CASSLVTGVNSPLHF.

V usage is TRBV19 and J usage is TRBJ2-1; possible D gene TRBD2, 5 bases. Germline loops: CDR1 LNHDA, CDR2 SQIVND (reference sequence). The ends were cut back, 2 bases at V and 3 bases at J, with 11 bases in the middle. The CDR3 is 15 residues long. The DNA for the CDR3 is TGTGCCAGTAGTATAAGAGGCCGGGACTACAATGAGCAGTTCTTC. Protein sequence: CASSIRGRDYNEQFF. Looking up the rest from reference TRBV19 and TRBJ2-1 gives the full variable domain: DGGITQSPKYLFRKEGQNVTLSCEQNLNHDAMYWYRQDPGQGLRLIYYSQIVNDFQKGDIAEGYSVSREKKESFPLTVTSAQKNPTAFYLCASSIRGRDYNEQFFGPGTRLTVL.

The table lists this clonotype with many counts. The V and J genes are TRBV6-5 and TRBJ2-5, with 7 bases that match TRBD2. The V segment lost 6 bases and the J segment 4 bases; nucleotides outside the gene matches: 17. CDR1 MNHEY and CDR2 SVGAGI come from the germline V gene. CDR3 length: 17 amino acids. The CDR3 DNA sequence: TGTGCCAGCAGCTACAATCCTCTAGCGGAACCTCGAGAGACCCAGTACTTC. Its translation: CASSYNPLAEPRETQYF.

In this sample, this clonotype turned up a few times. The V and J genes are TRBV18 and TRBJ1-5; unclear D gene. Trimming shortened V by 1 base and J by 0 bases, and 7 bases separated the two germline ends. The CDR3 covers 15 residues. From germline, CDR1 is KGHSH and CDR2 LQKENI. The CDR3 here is CASSPLDDSNQPQHF. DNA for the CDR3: TGTGCCAGCTCACCACTAGACGATAGCAATCAGCCCCAGCATTTT.